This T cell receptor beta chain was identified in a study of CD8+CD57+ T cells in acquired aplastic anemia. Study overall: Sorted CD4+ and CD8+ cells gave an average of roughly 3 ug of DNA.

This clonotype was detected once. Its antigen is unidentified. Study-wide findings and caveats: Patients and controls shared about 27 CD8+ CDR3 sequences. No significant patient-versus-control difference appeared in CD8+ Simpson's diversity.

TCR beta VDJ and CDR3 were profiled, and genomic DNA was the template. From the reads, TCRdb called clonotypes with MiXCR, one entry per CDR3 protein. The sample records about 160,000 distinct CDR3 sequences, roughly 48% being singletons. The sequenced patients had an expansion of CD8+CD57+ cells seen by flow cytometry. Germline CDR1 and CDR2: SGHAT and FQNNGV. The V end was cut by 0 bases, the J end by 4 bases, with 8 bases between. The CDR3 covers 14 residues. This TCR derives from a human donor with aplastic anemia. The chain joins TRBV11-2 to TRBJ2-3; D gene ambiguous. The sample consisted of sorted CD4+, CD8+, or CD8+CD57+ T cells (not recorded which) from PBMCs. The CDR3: CASSLDGGSDTQYF. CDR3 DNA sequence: TGTGCCAGCAGCTTAGATGGCGGCTCAGATACGCAGTATTTT.